The TCR beta chain described here comes from a study of T cell responses to AZD1222 COVID-19 vaccine. Some clones are missing from TCRdb's copy, which holds only in-frame ones; the method was immunoSEQ multiplex PCR. Seen here are more than 150,000 clones, around 90% observed once, and the top ten hold roughly 6%. In germline, CDR1 is SQVTM, CDR2 ANQGSEA. The CDR3 length is 13 residues. V was pared by 8 bases and J by 5 bases, with 18 bases between. This chain uses TRBV29-1 with TRBJ1-1, with a tentative D call TRBD1 (6 bases). The receptor's source is an adult in good health. This specimen was peripheral blood, taken on day 0 of AZD1222 vaccination. As DNA, the CDR3 is TGCAGCTCCGAAGGAGGGGGTAAGACTGAAGCTTTCTTT. Protein sequence: CSSEGGGKTEAFF. Full variable domain (remainder filled in from reference TRBV29-1 and TRBJ1-1): SAVISQKPSRDICQRGTSLTIQCQVDSQVTMMFWYRQQPGQSLTLIATANQGSEATYESGFVIDKFPISRPNLTFSTLTVSNMSPEDSSIYLCSSEGGGKTEAFFGQGTRLTVV.